The 30 T cell receptor beta chains reported below all come from one sample, sequenced in a study of blood T cells in healthy people across ages. A second PCR of roughly 6 to 12 cycles used a sample-barcoded 5' primer and a J-beta primer mix. MiXCR was run by TCRdb on the 5' RACE reads, yielding one entry per CDR3 protein. Of over 950,000 distinct CDR3 sequences detected, roughly 51% appear once; the ten largest clones hold 20% to 25%. The source material was blood. These receptors all stem from a woman in her sixties or seventies in good health.

This clonotype was recorded a few times. The chain couples TRBV29-1 to TRBJ2-7; D not certain. Germline V lookup: CDR1 SQVTM, CDR2 ANQGSEA. V was shortened by 3 bases and J by 1 base, with 4 bases between the two germline ends. This CDR3 is built from 11 residues. The CDR3 DNA reads as TGCAGCGTTGACACATCCTACGAGCAGTACTTC. Protein product: CSVDTSYEQYF.

The CDR3 region is CASSREQDVSSYGYTF. The CDR3 region has the DNA TGTGCCAGCAGCCGAGAACAGGATGTTTCGTCCTATGGCTACACCTTC. The chain joins TRBV4-2 to TRBJ1-2, with D maybe TRBD1 (5 bases). Germline CDR1 is LGHNA and CDR2 is YNFKEQ. With 4 bases removed from V and 4 bases from J, the gap between germline ends came to 19 bases. This CDR3 is built from 16 residues.

The chain couples TRBV20-1 to TRBJ1-6; D unresolved. Trimming stripped 2 bases from V and 0 bases from J, with 11 bases between. This CDR3 has 16 residues. The V gene's germline CDR1 is DFQATT and CDR2 SNEGSKA (reference sequence). In nucleotides, the CDR3 is TGCAGTGCTAGACAGGACGTAAGCTCCTATAATTCACCCCTCCACTTT. Translating it yields CSARQDVSSYNSPLHF.

V usage is TRBV11-2 and J usage is TRBJ2-7, with D unresolved. CDR1 and CDR2 from the germline V gene are SGHAT and FQNNGV. Trimming took off 1 base at V and 6 bases at J, with 16 bases between the two ends. This CDR3 comprises 15 residues. The CDR3 spells CASSLVAGRRSEQYF. In nucleotides, the CDR3 is TGTGCCAGCAGCTTAGTGGCAGGCCGAAGGTCCGAGCAGTACTTC.

The chain combines TRBV28 with TRBJ2-7; TRBD2 agrees at 7 bases. The J call is in doubt because the DNA end fits TRBJ2-5 better. CDR3 length: 14 amino acids. Per germline, CDR1 MDHEN and CDR2 SYDVKM. The CDR3 DNA reads TGTGCCAGCACCAAGGCGCTAGCGGAAGAGACCCAGTACTTC. Translation: CASTKALAEETQYF.

This clonotype was counted between two and nine times. The CDR3 region has the DNA TGTGCCAGCAGTCCACAGGGGAGGGGTGGCTACACCTTC. This sequence encodes CASSPQGRGGYTF. This chain links TRBV6-5 with TRBJ1-2; 7 bases align to TRBD1. The germline V gene has CDR1 MNHEY and CDR2 SVGAGI. The CDR3 is 13 residues long. Trimming cost V 5 bases and J 7 bases; bases outside gene matches: 7.

This clonotype was seen a few times. The V and J genes are TRBV20-1 and TRBJ2-7, with D unresolved. Trimming stripped 6 bases from V and 4 bases from J, with 19 bases between. CDR3 length equals 14 residues. Germline-derived CDR1 and CDR2 are DFQATT and SNEGSKA (reference sequence). This CDR3 is CSADPHRATYEQYF. CDR3 nucleotide sequence: TGCAGTGCCGATCCCCATAGAGCCACTTACGAGCAGTACTTC.

There are a few counts of this clonotype. This chain uses TRBV6-4 with TRBJ2-1; D perhaps matches TRBD2 (6 bases). CDR3 length: 13 amino acids. Trimming pared 8 bases from V and 9 bases from J, leaving 17 bases between. Germline V gene sequence: CDR1 MRHNA, CDR2 SNTAGT. The CDR3 region has the DNA TGTGCCAGCCGACTGGGGGGAGGTTTTGAGCAGTTCTTC. This codes for CASRLGGGFEQFF.

The chain is built from TRBV7-7 and TRBJ2-5; D is possibly TRBD2 (6 bases). Germline-derived CDR1 and CDR2 are SSHAT and FNYEAQ (reference sequence). With 5 bases removed from V and 2 bases from J, the gap between germline ends came to 15 bases. The CDR3 covers 15 residues. DNA of the CDR3: TGTGCCAGCAGCAACCTCGGTGGGGGGCAAGAGACCCAGTACTTC. Translating gives CASSNLGGGQETQYF.

This clonotype has only a few counts. The V gene is TRBV19, the J gene TRBJ2-3; 7 bases line up with TRBD2. Germline V lookup: CDR1 LNHDA, CDR2 SQIVND (reference sequence). The CDR3 loop spans 23 amino acids. V lost 3 bases and J lost 3; bases outside the gene matches: 30. CDR3 bases: TGTGCCAGTAGTATCAGAGCGGACGAGCGGGAAGCACAGAGGGGAAAGGGGACAGATACGCAGTATTTT. This codes for CASSIRADEREAQRGKGTDTQYF.

At least ten counts were recorded for this clonotype. This chain links TRBV27 with TRBJ2-7; no firm D call. The CDR3 totals 17 residues. The ends were cut back, 2 bases at V and 1 base at J, with 18 bases in the middle. CDR1 MNHEY and CDR2 SMNVEV come from the germline V gene (reference sequence). The CDR3 DNA reads as TGTGCCAGCAGTTTAGGATATGGGTCGGTCGGATCCTACGAGCAGTACTTC. Its translation is CASSLGYGSVGSYEQYF.

This chain links TRBV20-1 with TRBJ2-3; D not certain. In germline, CDR1 is DFQATT, CDR2 SNEGSKA (reference sequence). The CDR3 has 15 amino acids. V gave up 5 bases and J gave up 1 base, with 16 bases separating them. For the CDR3, the DNA is TGCAGTGCTCCCCGGTCCCCCCGGGGCACAGATACGCAGTATTTT. This sequence encodes CSAPRSPRGTDTQYF.

The V call is TRBV19, the J call TRBJ2-2; 7 bases line up with TRBD1. Germline CDR1 LNHDA, CDR2 SQIVND (reference sequence). This CDR3 spans 15 amino acids. The trim removed 10 bases at V and 3 bases at J, leaving 11 bases unmatched. In nucleotides, the CDR3 is TGTGCCACCCAAGGGACAGAAATTTACACCGGGGAGCTGTTTTTT. It translates to CATQGTEIYTGELFF.

This clonotype was seen just once. This chain connects TRBV6-4 to TRBJ1-2; D may be TRBD1 (6 bases). CDR3 length: 13 residues. Germline V gene sequence: CDR1 MRHNA, CDR2 SNTAGT. V was cut by 7 bases and J by 9 bases, with 18 bases left in between. This chain's CDR3 is CASNMSRDTSYTF. CDR3 DNA sequence: TGTGCCAGCAATATGAGCCGGGACACAAGCTACACCTTC.

This clonotype has only a few counts. The V gene is TRBV20-1, the J gene TRBJ2-7; perhaps TRBD2 as D (6 bases). The germline CDR1 and CDR2 sequences are DFQATT and SNEGSKA (reference sequence). CDR3 length equals 14 residues. The V and J ends lost 7 bases and 4 bases respectively, with 20 bases between them. CDR3: CSVQKPGLLYEQYF. The CDR3, as DNA: TGCAGTGTTCAAAAACCGGGACTTCTATACGAGCAGTACTTC.

Turning to this clonotype: Germline and junction disagree at one end, which may indicate a read error. V is TRBV20-1 and J is TRBJ2-5; no definite D call. The J call may be in error: the DNA end matches TRBJ2-7 better. The CDR3 loop spans 12 amino acids. Looked up from germline, CDR1 is DFQATT and CDR2 is SNEGSKA (reference sequence). The CDR3 DNA reads as TGCAGGGCTAGATCCCAGGACTACGAGCAGTACTTC. Amino acid sequence: CRARSQDYEQYF.

This clonotype has more than one count but fewer than ten. The V call is TRBV16, the J call TRBJ2-3, with unresolved D. CDR3 length equals 14 residues. Germline-derived CDR1 and CDR2 are KGHSY and FQNENV. Trimming left V 3 bases short and J 6 bases short, with 13 bases between. The CDR3 loop is CASSHAQTGDTQYF. DNA for the CDR3: TGTGCCAGCAGCCATGCGCAAACCGGGGATACGCAGTATTTT. Complete variable domain (other parts from reference TRBV16 and TRBJ2-3): GEEVAQTPKHLVRGEGQKAKLYCAPIKGHSYVFWYQQVLKNEFKFLISFQNENVFDETGMPKERFSAKCLPNSPCSLEIQATKLEDSAVYFCASSHAQTGDTQYFGPGTRLTVL.

The V call is TRBV4-1, the J call TRBJ2-1; D is undetermined. V was trimmed by 1 base and J by 4 bases, leaving 5 bases between them. The V gene's germline CDR1 is MGHRA and CDR2 YSYEKL. The CDR3 loop spans 13 amino acids. CDR3 in DNA: TGCGCCAGCAGCCAAGTTAATTACAATGAGCAGTTCTTC. Translating it yields CASSQVNYNEQFF.

This rearrangement joins TRBV18 to TRBJ2-5, with 7 nucleotides matching TRBD2. Germline lookup yields CDR1 KGHSH and CDR2 LQKENI. J lost 9 bases, V lost 3 bases, and 7 bases had no gene match. The CDR3 length is 13 residues. CDR3 DNA: TGTGCCAGCTCACCCGGACTAGGGACGGCCCAGTACTTC. This encodes CASSPGLGTAQYF.

The genes are TRBV20-1 and TRBJ2-1; 9 bases are shared with TRBD2. The CDR3 contains 14 residues. The V and J ends lost 6 bases and 10 bases, in that order; junction bases with no gene match: 13. Germline CDR1 is DFQATT and CDR2 is SNEGSKA (reference sequence). Here the CDR3 DNA reads TGCAGTGCCACAAGATTAGCGGGAGTACGGGAGCAGTTCTTC. Translated, it gives CSATRLAGVREQFF.

This rearrangement joins TRBV7-2 to TRBJ2-4; D unresolved. The J call is doubtful: the DNA matches TRBJ2-7 better. The CDR3 sequence is 14 residues long. Per the germline V gene, CDR1 is SGHTA and CDR2 is FQGNSA. The CDR3 is CASSSRLYSYEQYF. CDR3 sequence (DNA): TGTGCCAGCAGCTCCAGGCTTTATTCCTACGAGCAGTACTTC.

This clonotype was seen only once. The J gene is TRBJ2-7, the V gene TRBV29-1; 7 bases align to TRBD2. CDR3 length equals 12 residues. Looked up from germline, CDR1 is SQVTM and CDR2 is ANQGSEA. The V and J ends lost 7 bases and 3 bases, in that order; junction bases with no gene match: 6. The DNA of the CDR3 is TGCAGCGGCCGGGACTATGGCTACGAGCAGTACTTC. It is translated as CSGRDYGYEQYF.

This clonotype showed up just a few times. J is TRBJ2-3 and V is TRBV5-1; no clear D gene. The ends were cut back, 7 bases at V and 10 bases at J, with 13 bases in the middle. This CDR3 spans 11 amino acids. Per the germline V gene, CDR1 is SGHRS and CDR2 is YFSETQ. CDR3 loop: CASSTGLAQYF. DNA for the CDR3: TGCGCCAGCTCGACGGGCTTGGCGCAGTATTTT.

The V call is TRBV12-3 or TRBV12-4, the J call TRBJ2-3; TRBD2 matches 8 bases. This CDR3 has 14 residues. V was clipped by 8 bases and J by 4 bases; unmatched bases: 8. The CDR3 DNA is TGTGCCAGCGGGAGCAGCGGGAGCTCAGATACGCAGTATTTT. Amino acid sequence: CASGSSGSSDTQYF.

This rearrangement joins TRBV7-6 to TRBJ2-3; D gene ambiguous. The germline V and J ends were trimmed by 1 base and 8 bases, with 13 bases remaining between them. CDR3 size: 14 residues. Germline CDR1 SGHVS, CDR2 FNYEAQ. The CDR3 loop reads CASSLDPTGGTQYF. The CDR3 coding sequence is TGTGCCAGCAGCTTAGATCCGACTGGCGGTACGCAGTATTTT.

This clonotype was picked up a small number of times. V and J are TRBV6-5 and TRBJ2-6; D perhaps matches TRBD1 (6 bases). Trimming cost V 0 bases and J 3 bases, with 18 bases left between them. The CDR3 length is 19 residues. Germline-derived CDR1 and CDR2 are MNHEY and SVGAGI. The CDR3 sequence: CASSYSFLGAQYGANVLTF. The DNA of the CDR3 is TGTGCCAGCAGTTACTCGTTTCTGGGGGCGCAATATGGGGCCAACGTCCTGACTTTC.

CDR3 loop: CSARGGLAGISGANVLTF. DNA for the CDR3: TGCAGTGCTAGAGGGGGACTAGCGGGGATCTCTGGGGCCAACGTCCTGACTTTC. The gene calls are TRBV20-1 and TRBJ2-6; TRBD2 matches at 13 bases. The CDR3 extends over 18 amino acids. V was pared by 1 base and J by 0 bases, with 3 bases of the junction left unmatched. Germline V gene sequence: CDR1 DFQATT, CDR2 SNEGSKA (reference sequence).

V gene TRBV7-9 combines with J gene TRBJ1-1, with 8 nucleotides matching TRBD1. Germline loops: CDR1 SEHNR, CDR2 FQNEAQ (reference sequence). V shed 5 bases and J 1 base; nucleotides not matched to a gene: 9. This CDR3 is 16 amino acids long. CDR3 protein: CASSPPAGQENTEAFF. The CDR3 region has the DNA TGTGCCAGCAGCCCCCCAGCGGGACAGGAGAACACTGAAGCTTTCTTT.

This clonotype turned up a few times. The rearrangement joins TRBV4-2 to TRBJ1-2; D unresolved. Germline loops: CDR1 LGHNA, CDR2 YNFKEQ. The V end was cut by 0 bases, the J end by 1 base, with 0 bases between. CDR3 size: 12 residues. This CDR3 is CASSQDNYGYTF. In DNA, the CDR3 is TGTGCCAGCAGCCAAGATAACTATGGCTACACCTTC.

This clonotype was counted only a few times. The V and J genes are TRBV29-1 and TRBJ2-3, with 7 positions matching TRBD2. The CDR3 length is 16 residues. Germline V CDR1 and CDR2: SQVTM, ANQGSEA. V was pared by 4 bases and J by 4 bases, with 14 bases of the junction left unmatched. CDR3 amino acids: CSVVVVSREWADTQYF. In DNA, the CDR3 is TGCAGCGTTGTGGTAGTTTCGCGGGAGTGGGCAGATACGCAGTATTTT.